These 11 T cell receptor beta chains came from one sample sequenced in a study of cytomegalovirus exposure and HLA in healthy donors. A multiplex PCR was run with 60 Vbeta primers and 13 Jbeta primers. Assay used: immunoSEQ multiplex PCR; TCRdb lists only in-frame clones, some missing. Of approximately 87,000 clones listed, under 90% are singletons. The source material was PBMCs. Receptors were obtained from a woman aged 70-85 years in good health and CMV-seropositive.

The chain combines TRBV2 with TRBJ2-7; TRBD1 matches 9 bases. V was clipped by 7 bases and J by 3 bases; unmatched bases: 7. CDR3 length: 14 amino acids. Per the germline V gene, CDR1 is SNHLY and CDR2 is FYNNEI. The CDR3 region is CASTKQGADYEQYF. The CDR3 nucleotides read TGTGCCAGCACCAAACAGGGGGCTGACTACGAGCAGTACTTC.

This chain uses TRBV5-3 with TRBJ2-5, with 11 positions matching TRBD2. TRBV5-3 is an ORF, and what it does is uncertain. V was pared by 5 bases and J by 0 bases, with 6 bases of the junction left unmatched. The CDR3 runs to 16 residues. CDR3 in DNA: TGTGCCAGAAGATCCGGACTAGCGGGCTACCAAGAGACCCAGTACTTC. Translating it yields CARRSGLAGYQETQYF.

CDR3 bases: TGTGCCAGCAGCTTGGCTAGACAGGGCTCCTATGGCTACACCTTC. Translated, it gives CASSLARQGSYGYTF. V and J are TRBV5-4 and TRBJ1-2, with 7 bases that match TRBD1. The V segment lost 0 bases and the J segment 4 bases; nucleotides outside the gene matches: 6. CDR1 is SGHNT, CDR2 YYREEE, per germline (reference sequence). This CDR3 spans 15 amino acids.

This chain connects TRBV9 to TRBJ2-1, with D unclear. Trimming took 0 bases from V and 5 from J, leaving 12 bases between them. In germline, CDR1 is SGDLS, CDR2 YYNGEE. The CDR3 has 15 residues. This CDR3 reads CASSVARLPNNEQFF. The CDR3 region has the DNA TGTGCCAGCAGCGTAGCTAGGCTACCCAACAATGAGCAGTTCTTC. Combining the CDR3 with reference TRBV9 and TRBJ2-1 gives the whole variable domain DSGVTQTPKHLITATGQRVTLRCSPRSGDLSVYWYQQSLDQGLQFLIQYYNGEERAKGNILERFSAQQFPDLHSELNLSSLELGDSALYFCASSVARLPNNEQFFGPGTRLTVL.

This clone was recorded only once. The chain carries TRBV5-1 and TRBJ2-5; 7 bases are a match to TRBD2. V lost 7 bases and J lost 1; bases outside the gene matches: 7. The germline gives CDR1 SGHRS, CDR2 YFSETQ. The CDR3 contains 14 residues. CDR3 DNA: TGCGCCAGCGCGCTTACGGGAGGCCAAGAGACCCAGTACTTC. Translation: CASALTGGQETQYF. Complete variable domain (other parts from reference TRBV5-1 and TRBJ2-5): KAGVTQTPRYLIKTRGQQVTLSCSPISGHRSVSWYQQTPGQGLQFLFEYFSETQRNKGNFPGRFSGRQFSNSRSEMNVSTLELGDSALYLCASALTGGQETQYFGPGTRLLVL.

V is TRBV2 and J is TRBJ1-3; D possibly corresponds to TRBD1 (5 bases). V dropped 6 bases and J dropped 2 bases, with 14 bases sitting between them. Germline-derived CDR1 and CDR2 are SNHLY and FYNNEI. There are 15 residues in the CDR3. The DNA for the CDR3 is TGTGCCAGCAGCCCCCTGCGGGGGGCTGGAAACACCATATATTTT. Protein: CASSPLRGAGNTIYF.

J is TRBJ2-7 and V is TRBV15, with 7 bases fitting TRBD2. The J segment lost 1 base and the V segment lost 1 base, leaving 4 bases of the junction unmatched. CDR1 LNHNV and CDR2 YYDKDF come from the germline V gene (reference sequence). CDR3 length equals 15 residues. The CDR3 DNA reads as TGTGCCACCAGCAGAGCCTGGGGGGGATCCTACGAGCAGTACTTC. This translates into CATSRAWGGSYEQYF.

The chain couples TRBV4-1 to TRBJ2-7, with 10 bases that match TRBD1. The CDR3 has 17 residues. V shed 0 bases, J shed 4 bases, and the junction held 9 bases outside the gene matches. The germline V gene encodes CDR1 MGHRA and CDR2 YSYEKL. CDR3 sequence: CASSQEVKGQGIYEQYF. As DNA, the CDR3 is TGCGCCAGCAGCCAAGAGGTAAAGGGACAGGGGATTTACGAGCAGTACTTC.

This CDR3 is CASSPLPRNRVNEQFF. Here the CDR3 DNA reads TGTGCCAGCAGCCCGCTACCAAGGAACAGGGTCAATGAGCAGTTCTTC. V gene TRBV7-8 combines with J gene TRBJ2-1, with D possibly being TRBD1 (6 bases). The CDR3 runs to 16 residues. The V and J ends lost 5 bases and 6 bases respectively, with 20 bases between them. CDR1 and CDR2 from the germline V gene are SGHVS and FQNEAQ.

This chain joins TRBV7-2 and TRBJ2-1, with 10 bases lining up with TRBD1. Trimming removed 5 bases from V and 8 bases from J; junction bases left unmatched: 12. CDR3 size: 16 residues. CDR1 is SGHTA and CDR2 is FQGNSA in the germline V gene. For the CDR3, the DNA is TGTGCCAGCAGCATCCCGGGACAGGGGTCTGGGGATGAGCAGTTCTTC. Amino acid sequence: CASSIPGQGSGDEQFF.

This chain uses TRBV7-2 with TRBJ2-1; tentative D call: TRBD1 (5 bases). The CDR3 has 16 residues. V lost 7 bases, J lost 2 bases, and 18 bases lay in between. Germline CDR1 is SGHTA and CDR2 is FQGNSA. Here the CDR3 reads CASTLSRQSTYNEQFF. As DNA, the CDR3 is TGTGCCAGCACCTTGAGCAGACAGTCAACCTACAATGAGCAGTTCTTC.